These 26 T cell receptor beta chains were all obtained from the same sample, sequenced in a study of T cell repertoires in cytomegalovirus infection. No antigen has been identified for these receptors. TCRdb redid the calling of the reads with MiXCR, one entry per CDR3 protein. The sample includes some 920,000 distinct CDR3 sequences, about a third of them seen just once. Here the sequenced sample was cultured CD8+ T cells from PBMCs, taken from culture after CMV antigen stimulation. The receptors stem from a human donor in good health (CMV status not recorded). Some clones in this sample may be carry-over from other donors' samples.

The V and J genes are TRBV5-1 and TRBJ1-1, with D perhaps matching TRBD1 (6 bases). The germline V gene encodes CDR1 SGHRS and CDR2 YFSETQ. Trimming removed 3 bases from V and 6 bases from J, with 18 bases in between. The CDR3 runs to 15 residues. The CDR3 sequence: CASSSALDSLAEAFF. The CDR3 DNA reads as TGCGCCAGCAGCTCCGCTCTGGACAGCTTAGCTGAAGCTTTCTTT.

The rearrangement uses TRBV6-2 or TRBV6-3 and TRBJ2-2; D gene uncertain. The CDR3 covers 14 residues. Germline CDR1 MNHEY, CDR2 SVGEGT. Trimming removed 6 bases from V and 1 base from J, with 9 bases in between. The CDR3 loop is CASSSFRNTGELFF. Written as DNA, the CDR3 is TGTGCCAGCAGCTCCTTCCGGAACACCGGGGAGCTGTTTTTT.

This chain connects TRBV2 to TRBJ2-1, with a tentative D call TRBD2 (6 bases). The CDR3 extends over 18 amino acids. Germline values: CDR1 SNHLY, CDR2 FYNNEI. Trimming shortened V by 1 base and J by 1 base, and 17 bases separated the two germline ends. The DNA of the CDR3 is TGTGCCAGCAGTGAAGTAAACGGGGGAGTTTCTTCCTACAATGAGCAGTTCTTC. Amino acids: CASSEVNGGVSSYNEQFF.

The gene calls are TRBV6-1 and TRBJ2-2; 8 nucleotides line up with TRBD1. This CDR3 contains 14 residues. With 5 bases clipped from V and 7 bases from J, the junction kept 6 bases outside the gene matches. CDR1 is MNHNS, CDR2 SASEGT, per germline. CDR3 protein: CASSSYRGFGELFF. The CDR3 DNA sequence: TGTGCCAGCAGTTCCTACAGGGGGTTCGGGGAGCTGTTTTTT.

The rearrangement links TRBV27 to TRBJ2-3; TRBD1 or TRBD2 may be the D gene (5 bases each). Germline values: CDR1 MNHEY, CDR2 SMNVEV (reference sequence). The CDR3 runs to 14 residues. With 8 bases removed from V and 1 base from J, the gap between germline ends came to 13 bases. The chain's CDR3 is CASRYGAGTDTQYF. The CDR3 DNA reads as TGTGCCAGCCGCTACGGGGCGGGCACAGATACGCAGTATTTT.

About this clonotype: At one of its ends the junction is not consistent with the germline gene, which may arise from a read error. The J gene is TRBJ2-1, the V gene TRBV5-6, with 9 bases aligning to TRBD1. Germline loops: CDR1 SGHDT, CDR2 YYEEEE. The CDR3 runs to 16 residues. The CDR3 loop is CASSLQGQGMNNDQFF. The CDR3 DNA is TGTGCCAGCAGCTTACAAGGACAGGGGATGAACAATGATCAGTTCTTC.

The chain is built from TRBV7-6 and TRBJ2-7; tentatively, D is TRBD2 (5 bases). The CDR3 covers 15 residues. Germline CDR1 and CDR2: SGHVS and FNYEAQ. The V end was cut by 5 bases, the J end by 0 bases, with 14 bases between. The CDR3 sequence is CASSHPGESSYEQYF. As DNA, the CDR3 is TGTGCCAGCAGCCACCCCGGGGAAAGCTCCTACGAGCAGTACTTC.

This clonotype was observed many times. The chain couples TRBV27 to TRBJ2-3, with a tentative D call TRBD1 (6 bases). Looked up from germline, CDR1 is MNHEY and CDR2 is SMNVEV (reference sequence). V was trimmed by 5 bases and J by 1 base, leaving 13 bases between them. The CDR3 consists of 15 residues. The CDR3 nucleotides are TGTGCCAGCAGTCAGGGGACACCCGGCACAGATACGCAGTATTTT. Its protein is CASSQGTPGTDTQYF.

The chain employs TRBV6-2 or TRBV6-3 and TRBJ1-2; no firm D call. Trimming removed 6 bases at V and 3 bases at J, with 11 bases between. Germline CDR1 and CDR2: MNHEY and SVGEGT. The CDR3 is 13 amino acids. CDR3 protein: CASSLNMDYGYTF. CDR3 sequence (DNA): TGTGCCAGCAGCCTGAATATGGACTATGGCTACACCTTC.

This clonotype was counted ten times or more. The CDR3 sequence is CASSDSSSYEQYF. CDR3 DNA sequence: TGTGCCAGCAGTGACAGTAGCTCCTACGAGCAGTACTTC. This chain uses TRBV12-3 or TRBV12-4 with TRBJ2-7, with D maybe TRBD1 (5 bases). There are 13 residues in the CDR3. V shed 5 bases and J shed 0 bases, with 8 bases lying between them.

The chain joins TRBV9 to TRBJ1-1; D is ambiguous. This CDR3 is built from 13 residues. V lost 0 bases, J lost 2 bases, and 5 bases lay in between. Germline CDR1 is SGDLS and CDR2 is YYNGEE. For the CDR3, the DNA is TGTGCCAGCAGCGTAGACACAAACACTGAAGCTTTCTTT. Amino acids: CASSVDTNTEAFF. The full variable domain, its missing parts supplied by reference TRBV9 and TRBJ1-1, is DSGVTQTPKHLITATGQRVTLRCSPRSGDLSVYWYQQSLDQGLQFLIQYYNGEERAKGNILERFSAQQFPDLHSELNLSSLELGDSALYFCASSVDTNTEAFFGQGTRLTVV.

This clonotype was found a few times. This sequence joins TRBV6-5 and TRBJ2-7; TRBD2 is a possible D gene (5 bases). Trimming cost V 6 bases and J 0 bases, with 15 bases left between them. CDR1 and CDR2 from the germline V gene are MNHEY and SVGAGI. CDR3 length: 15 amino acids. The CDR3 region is CASSPGRTPSYEQYF. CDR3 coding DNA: TGTGCCAGCAGCCCAGGACGGACTCCCTCCTACGAGCAGTACTTC.

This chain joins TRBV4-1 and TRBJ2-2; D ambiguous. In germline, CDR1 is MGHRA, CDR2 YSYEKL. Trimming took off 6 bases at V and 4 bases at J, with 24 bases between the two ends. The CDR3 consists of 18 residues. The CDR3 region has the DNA TGCGCCAGCAGTTTCAGGCCAGATCGCTCCCCGAGCACCGGGGAGCTGTTTTTT. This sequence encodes CASSFRPDRSPSTGELFF.

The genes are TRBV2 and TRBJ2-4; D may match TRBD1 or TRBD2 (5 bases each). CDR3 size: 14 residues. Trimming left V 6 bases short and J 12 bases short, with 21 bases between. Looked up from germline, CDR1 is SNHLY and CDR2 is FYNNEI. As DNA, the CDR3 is TGTGCCAGCAGCCCCCGGGACGCCGGGGCAACTCAGTACTTC. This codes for CASSPRDAGATQYF. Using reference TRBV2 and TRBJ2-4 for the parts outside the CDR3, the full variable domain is EPEVTQTPSHQVTQMGQEVILRCVPISNHLYFYWYRQILGQKVEFLVSFYNNEISEKSEIFDDQFSVERPDGSNFTLKIRSTKLEDSAMYFCASSPRDAGATQYFGAGTRLSVL.

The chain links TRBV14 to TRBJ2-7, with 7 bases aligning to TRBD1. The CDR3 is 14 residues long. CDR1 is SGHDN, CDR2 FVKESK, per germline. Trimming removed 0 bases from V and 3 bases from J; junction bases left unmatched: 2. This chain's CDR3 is CASSQDYRGYEQYF. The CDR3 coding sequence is TGTGCCAGCAGCCAAGATTACAGGGGCTACGAGCAGTACTTC.

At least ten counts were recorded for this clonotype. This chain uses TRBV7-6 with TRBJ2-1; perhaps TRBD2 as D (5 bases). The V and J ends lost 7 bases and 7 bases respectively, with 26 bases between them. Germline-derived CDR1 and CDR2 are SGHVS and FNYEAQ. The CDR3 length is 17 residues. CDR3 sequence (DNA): TGTGCCAGCACCCGCGCGGGTCTCGGTAGTCTGGAAAATGAGCAGTTCTTC. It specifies CASTRAGLGSLENEQFF.

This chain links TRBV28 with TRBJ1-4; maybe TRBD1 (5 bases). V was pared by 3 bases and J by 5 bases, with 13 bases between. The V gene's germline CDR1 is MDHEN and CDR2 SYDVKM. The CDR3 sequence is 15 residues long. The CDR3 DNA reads TGTGCCAGCAGTTTTCCCGGGACGGAGAATGAAAAACTGTTTTTT. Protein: CASSFPGTENEKLFF.

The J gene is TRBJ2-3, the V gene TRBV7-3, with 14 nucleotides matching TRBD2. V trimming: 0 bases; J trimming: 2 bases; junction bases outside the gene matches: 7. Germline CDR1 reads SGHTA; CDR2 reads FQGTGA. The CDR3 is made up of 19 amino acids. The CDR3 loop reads CASSLTWGLAGANTDTQYF. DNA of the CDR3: TGTGCCAGCAGCTTAACGTGGGGACTAGCGGGGGCCAACACAGATACGCAGTATTTT.

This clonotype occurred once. CDR3 DNA sequence: TGTGCCAGCAGTTACTCGGCTAGCGGGGGGGCAGTTCACACCGGGGAGCTGTTTTTT. Encoded protein: CASSYSASGGAVHTGELFF. The gene calls are TRBV6-6 and TRBJ2-2; TRBD2 matches at 12 bases. CDR3 length: 19 amino acids. The V gene's germline CDR1 is MNHNY and CDR2 SVGAGI (reference sequence). Trimming removed 0 bases from V and 3 bases from J; junction bases left unmatched: 8.

In DNA, the CDR3 is TGTGCCAGCAGCCCCTATGTGGGGGGGATTGAAAAACTGTTTTTT. This translates into CASSPYVGGIEKLFF. The chain recombines TRBV7-9 with TRBJ1-4; possible D gene TRBD1, 5 bases. Per the germline V gene, CDR1 is SEHNR and CDR2 is FQNEAQ (reference sequence). V was trimmed by 5 bases and J by 7 bases, leaving 17 bases between them. The CDR3 has 15 residues.

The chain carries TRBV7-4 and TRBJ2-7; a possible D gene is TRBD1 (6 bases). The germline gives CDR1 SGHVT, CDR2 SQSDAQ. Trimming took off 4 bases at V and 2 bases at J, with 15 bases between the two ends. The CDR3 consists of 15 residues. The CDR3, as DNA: TGTGCCAGCAGCTCCCCGGACAGTCCGACCTACGAGCAGTACTTC. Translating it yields CASSSPDSPTYEQYF.

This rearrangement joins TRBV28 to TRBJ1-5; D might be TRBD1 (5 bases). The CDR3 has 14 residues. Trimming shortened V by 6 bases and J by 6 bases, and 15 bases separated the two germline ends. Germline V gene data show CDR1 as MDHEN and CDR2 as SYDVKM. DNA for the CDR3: TGTGCCAGCAGCCCTGCGGGGGGTGTTCAGCCCCAGCATTTT. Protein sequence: CASSPAGGVQPQHF. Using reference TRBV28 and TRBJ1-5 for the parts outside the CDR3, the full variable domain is DVKVTQSSRYLVKRTGEKVFLECVQDMDHENMFWYRQDPGLGLRLIYFSYDVKMKEKGDIPEGYSVSREKKERFSLILESASTNQTSMYLCASSPAGGVQPQHFGDGTRLSIL.

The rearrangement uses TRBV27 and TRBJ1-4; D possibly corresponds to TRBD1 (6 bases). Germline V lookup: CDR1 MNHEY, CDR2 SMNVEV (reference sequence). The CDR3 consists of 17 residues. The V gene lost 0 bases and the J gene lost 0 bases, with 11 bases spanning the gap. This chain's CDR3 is CASSLSGRGTTNEKLFF. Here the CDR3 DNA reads TGTGCCAGCAGTTTATCCGGCAGGGGTACAACTAATGAAAAACTGTTTTTT.

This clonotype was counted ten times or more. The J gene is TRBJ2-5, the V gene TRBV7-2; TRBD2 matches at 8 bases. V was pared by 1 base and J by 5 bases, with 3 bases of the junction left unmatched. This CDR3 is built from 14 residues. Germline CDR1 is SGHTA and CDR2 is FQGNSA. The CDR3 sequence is CASSLGTSSETQYF. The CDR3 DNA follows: TGTGCCAGCAGCTTAGGGACTAGCTCGGAGACCCAGTACTTC.

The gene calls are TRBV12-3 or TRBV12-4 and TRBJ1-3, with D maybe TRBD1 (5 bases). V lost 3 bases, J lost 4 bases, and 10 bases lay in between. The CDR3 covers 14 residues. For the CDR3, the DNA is TGTGCCAGCAGTTTCCAAGGGGTCGGAAACACCATATATTTT. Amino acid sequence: CASSFQGVGNTIYF.

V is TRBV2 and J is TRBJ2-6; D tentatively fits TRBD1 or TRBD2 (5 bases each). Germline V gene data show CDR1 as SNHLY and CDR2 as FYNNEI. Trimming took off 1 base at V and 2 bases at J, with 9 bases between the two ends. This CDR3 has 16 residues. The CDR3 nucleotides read TGTGCCAGCAGTGAAGATTTGGGGGCTGGGGCCAACGTCCTGACTTTC. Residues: CASSEDLGAGANVLTF. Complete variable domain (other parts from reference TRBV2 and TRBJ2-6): EPEVTQTPSHQVTQMGQEVILRCVPISNHLYFYWYRQILGQKVEFLVSFYNNEISEKSEIFDDQFSVERPDGSNFTLKIRSTKLEDSAMYFCASSEDLGAGANVLTFGAGSRLTVL.